This T cell receptor beta chain is from a study of shared clonotypes between healthy human individuals. Findings of the study overall: Researchers sampled only blood; tissue repertoires likely differ.

Germline CDR1 SGHTA, CDR2 FQGNSA. The CDR3 totals 15 residues. This clone was observed a single time. Its antigen is as yet unknown. Study processing details: Filtering differed since immunoSEQ provided only junctions, with no quality scores. The data were produced by immunoSEQ multiplex PCR, yet TCRdb's version contains in-frame clones alone and is incomplete. Clone size and the V and J calls come from that table; the DNA yielded D and trimming. The repertoire holds fewer than 600,000 clones, with about four fifths as singletons. The unsorted samples had tens of millions of PBMCs used for genomic DNA.

The receptor was isolated from a woman aged 40 to 49 in good health. Some clones in this sample may be carry-over from other donors' samples. Input material: PBMCs. The rearrangement links TRBV7-2 to TRBJ2-5, with unresolved D. The end of the DNA fits TRBJ2-7 better, so the J call may be wrong. For the CDR3, the DNA is TGTGCCAGCAGCTTGGATCCCGGCAGCTCCTACGAGCAGTACTTC. Translation: CASSLDPGSSYEQYF.